This T cell receptor (beta chain) was recovered during a study of blood T cell repertoires in COVID-19 (dated by TCRdb to the early 2020s). General notes on the study: Collaborator samples came from the United States, Italy and Spain and covered acute and convalescent phases of COVID-19. The material from the prospective study consisted of cDNA or gDNA derived from T cells, B-cell-depleted T cells, or PBMCs. The dataset comprised deeply sampled blood TCRbeta repertoires from subjects exposed to, actively infected with, or recovered from COVID-19. The repertoires were released in a freely available public database intended as a resource for research on the immune response to SARS-CoV-2. The samples were drawn from two sources: the first 160 participants of the ongoing ImmuneRACE study, and fewer than 1,500 subjects contributed by 6 global collaborators. A de-identified subject ID, COVID-19 status, age in years and sex were almost always included in the sample metadata. HLA class I and class II types, where available, came from metadata supplied by the sample provider rather than from assay-based typing.

One collaborating source in Seattle enrolled patients during active infection and followed them longitudinally through the course of disease. Collaborating institutions collected whole blood in K2EDTA tubes following their own protocols. For TCRbeta analysis, collaborators shipped samples in one of three forms: frozen whole blood, isolated PBMCs, or DNA extracted from either of those sample types. V ends up 2 bases short and J 5 bases short, with an unmatched junction base count of 10. Including cysteine and phenylalanine, the CDR3 has 16 amino acids. Of the read, only the CDR3 DNA is kept; its 48 bases are in frame from base 1. CDR1 is given as KGHDR and CDR2 as SFDVKD, both from the germline V gene. The immunoSEQ Assay, a bias-controlled multiplex PCR, was used to amplify TCRbeta CDR3 regions from genomic DNA. The authors' pipeline ran thus. Nucleated cell counts per sample were estimated from amplification of reference gene primers within the assay. To quantify the absolute abundance of each unique TCRbeta CDR3 rearrangement, sequence reads were collapsed and filtered. Productive Simpson clonality was computed per sample as the square root of Simpson's diversity index over productive rearrangements. TCRdb took this table from immuneACCESS and kept in-frame rearrangements with V and J called. Such tables lack part of the clones; where checked against another copy, unresolved V genes explain under half of the gap, and the rest is unexplained. Clonal size and the V and J genes are those of that table, whereas D and trimming came from the DNA. Counted in this sample were some 350,000 clones; about 90% of them appeared once. The ten most abundant clones make up roughly 6.6% of the sample.

The study at large found these results: The amount of clinical and demographic metadata varied by source and participant and was provided uncurated.

As for this clone: Its specific antigen is unknown. Per-base qualities were not stored, and no clone one base away is much larger.

The rearrangement combines TRBV24-1 with TRBJ2-5; 7 central bases correspond to TRBD2. The TCR comes from a woman in her seventies with COVID-19, enrolled during active disease. Sequencing was done on a sample of peripheral blood. The sequenced DNA: TGTGCCACCAGTGATTCCGGGACCGCCGGGGGGGAGACCCAGTACTTC. It codes for CATSDSGTAGGETQYF.